This TCR beta chain appears in the sequencing data of a study of T-cell reconstitution after alpha-beta-depleted transplantation in children. Study-wide results and caveats: As was reported, about two months after transplant, alpha-beta T cells came from several hundred expanded graft clones.

The CDR3 has 16 residues. The V gene's germline CDR1 is DFQATT and CDR2 SNEGSKA (reference sequence). V was cut by 0 bases and J by 5 bases, with 17 bases left in between. The sample holds many counts of this clonotype. Its antigen is not identified. Preparation of the TCRbeta library was carried out with unique molecular identifiers. TCRdb redid the calling of the PCR reads with MiXCR, one entry per CDR3 protein. The sample includes about 600,000 distinct CDR3 sequences, around 23% of them seen just once. The source was PBMCs, mostly from graft donor cells, collected 360 days after TCRalphabeta/CD19-depleted stem cell transplant. The origin of this receptor is a boy in the first two years of life who had a stem cell transplant for acute myeloid leukemia, so the T cells may come from the graft donor. The genes are TRBV20-1 and TRBJ1-5; maybe TRBD1 (6 bases). CDR3 protein: CSAREGGPLGYQPQHF. The CDR3 nucleotides read TGCAGTGCTAGAGAAGGGGGGCCCCTTGGGTATCAGCCCCAGCATTTT.